A selection of T cell receptor beta chains follows, all from one sample in a study of cytomegalovirus exposure and HLA in healthy donors. Method: immunoSEQ multiplex PCR; TCRdb's copy keeps in-frame clones and lacks some. The sample holds about 55,000 clones, more than 75% seen once. Sequences were obtained from PBMCs. The receptors derive from a female donor in good health and CMV-seronegative. Both conserved end residues are trimmed from each CDR3.

J: TRBJ1-3; V: TRBV6-5; CDR3: ASSSIGFGNTIY
J: TRBJ1-1; V: TRBV2; CDR3: ASFLRNTEAF
J: TRBJ1-2; V: TRBV4-1; CDR3: ASSQDTGTGVYGYT
J: TRBJ1-1; V: TRBV13; CDR3: ASSLGLLTNTEAF
J: TRBJ1-2; V: TRBV7-9; CDR3: ASSLSSGTGLSGYT
J: TRBJ2-1; V: TRBV5-1; CDR3: ASSLELAGGGLEQF
J: TRBJ1-1; V: TRBV15; CDR3: ATSPRDSWNTEAF
J: TRBJ1-1; V: TRBV27; CDR3: ASSLPGTGCEAF
J: TRBJ2-1; V: TRBV6-4; CDR3: ASSVVPGQGHNEQF
J: TRBJ1-1; V: TRBV29-1; CDR3: SVLTGDFTEAF
J: TRBJ2-3; V: TRBV5-5; CDR3: ASSLGRLGVPGQGTDTQY
J: TRBJ2-3; V: TRBV6-5; CDR3: ASASGSRGTDTQY
J: TRBJ2-7; V: TRBV5-1; CDR3: ASSRDGAGEQY
J: TRBJ1-3; V: TRBV7-2; CDR3: ASSTWTAGTGNTIY
J: TRBJ1-6; V: TRBV4-1; CDR3: ASSPVQGASYNSPLH
J: TRBJ2-2; V: TRBV9; CDR3: ASHSRGASIGELF
J: TRBJ1-5; V: TRBV6-1; CDR3: ASSTRGGQPQH
J: TRBJ1-1; V: TRBV18; CDR3: ASSRGTENTEAF
J: TRBJ1-2; V: TRBV6-5; CDR3: ASSPPRGTNYGYT
J: TRBJ2-7; V: TRBV7-2; CDR3: ASSLSSSYEQY
J: TRBJ2-2; V: TRBV4-1; CDR3: ASSHGDRDGGGELF
J: TRBJ1-6; V: TRBV5-6; CDR3: ASRDRGHSPLH
J: TRBJ2-5; V: TRBV7-7; CDR3: ASSLGQGGTQETQY
J: TRBJ1-2; V: TRBV30; CDR3: AWVDREEGYT
J: TRBJ2-5; V: TRBV5-8; CDR3: ASSFQGTSGGTQETQY
J: TRBJ1-4; V: TRBV19; CDR3: ASTSTAGVRNEKLF
J: TRBJ2-1; V: TRBV19; CDR3: ASSINGLRRGFGSYNEQF
J: TRBJ2-5; V: TRBV4-1; CDR3: ASSQRSGLIETQY
J: TRBJ2-1; V: TRBV7-3; CDR3: ASSYRRGGPSGNEQF
J: TRBJ2-3; V: TRBV27; CDR3: ASSLRSGAVISTQY
J: TRBJ2-1; V: TRBV14; CDR3: ASSRLAGVKYNEQF
J: TRBJ1-1; V: TRBV5-1; CDR3: ASSLTVPSTEAF
J: TRBJ1-2; V: TRBV6-5; CDR3: ASSYTRASYGYT
J: TRBJ1-5; V: TRBV7-9; CDR3: ASSIGTGDQPQH
J: TRBJ1-2; V: TRBV19; CDR3: ASLPWGGASNGYT
J: TRBJ2-1; V: TRBV11-2; CDR3: ASSFLRDSRDEQF
J: TRBJ1-1; V: TRBV4-3; CDR3: ASSQGRTNTEAF
J: TRBJ1-2; V: TRBV27; CDR3: ASHPKGLNYGYT
J: TRBJ2-7; V: TRBV5-1; CDR3: ASSLANDSSASYEQY
J: TRBJ2-7; V: TRBV5-1; CDR3: ASSRDRVRGQY
J: TRBJ2-1; V: TRBV19; CDR3: ASTTSGSYNEQF
J: TRBJ2-1; V: TRBV7-9; CDR3: ASSFPGQGLYNEQF
J: TRBJ1-2; V: TRBV6-4; CDR3: ASTPGTGGADGYT
J: TRBJ1-4; V: TRBV19; CDR3: ASRVPGTANEKLF
J: TRBJ2-1; V: TRBV6-6; CDR3: ASRGGAGDFYNEQF
J: TRBJ1-5; V: TRBV7-9; CDR3: ASSTGTGTNQPQH
J: TRBJ1-5; V: TRBV18; CDR3: ASSPPSGQPQH
J: TRBJ1-1; V: TRBV6-5; CDR3: ASSYQMDRLNTEAF